This T cell receptor beta chain was observed in a study of T cell responses to AZD1222 COVID-19 vaccine. Study conclusions and caveats: No repertoire was sampled before or during the peak T cell response, only after it. At study baseline, merely five or six AZD1222 recipients were seropositive.

Details on this clone: What it binds is not known.

CDR3 length equals 14 residues. Germline CDR1 KGHDR, CDR2 SFDVKD. Trimming pared 9 bases from V and 2 bases from J, leaving 12 bases between. The assay was immunoSEQ multiplex PCR, and TCRdb's table has in-frame clones only and misses some. The repertoire holds about 100,000 clones, with approximately 89% as singletons. The chain couples TRBV24-1 to TRBJ2-2; D may be TRBD2 (6 bases). The source is an adult in good health. The sequenced sample was peripheral blood, obtained on day 0 of MenACWY control vaccination. CDR3 sequence: CATRGDFNTGELFF. For the CDR3, the DNA is TGTGCCACCCGCGGGGACTTTAACACCGGGGAGCTGTTTTTT.